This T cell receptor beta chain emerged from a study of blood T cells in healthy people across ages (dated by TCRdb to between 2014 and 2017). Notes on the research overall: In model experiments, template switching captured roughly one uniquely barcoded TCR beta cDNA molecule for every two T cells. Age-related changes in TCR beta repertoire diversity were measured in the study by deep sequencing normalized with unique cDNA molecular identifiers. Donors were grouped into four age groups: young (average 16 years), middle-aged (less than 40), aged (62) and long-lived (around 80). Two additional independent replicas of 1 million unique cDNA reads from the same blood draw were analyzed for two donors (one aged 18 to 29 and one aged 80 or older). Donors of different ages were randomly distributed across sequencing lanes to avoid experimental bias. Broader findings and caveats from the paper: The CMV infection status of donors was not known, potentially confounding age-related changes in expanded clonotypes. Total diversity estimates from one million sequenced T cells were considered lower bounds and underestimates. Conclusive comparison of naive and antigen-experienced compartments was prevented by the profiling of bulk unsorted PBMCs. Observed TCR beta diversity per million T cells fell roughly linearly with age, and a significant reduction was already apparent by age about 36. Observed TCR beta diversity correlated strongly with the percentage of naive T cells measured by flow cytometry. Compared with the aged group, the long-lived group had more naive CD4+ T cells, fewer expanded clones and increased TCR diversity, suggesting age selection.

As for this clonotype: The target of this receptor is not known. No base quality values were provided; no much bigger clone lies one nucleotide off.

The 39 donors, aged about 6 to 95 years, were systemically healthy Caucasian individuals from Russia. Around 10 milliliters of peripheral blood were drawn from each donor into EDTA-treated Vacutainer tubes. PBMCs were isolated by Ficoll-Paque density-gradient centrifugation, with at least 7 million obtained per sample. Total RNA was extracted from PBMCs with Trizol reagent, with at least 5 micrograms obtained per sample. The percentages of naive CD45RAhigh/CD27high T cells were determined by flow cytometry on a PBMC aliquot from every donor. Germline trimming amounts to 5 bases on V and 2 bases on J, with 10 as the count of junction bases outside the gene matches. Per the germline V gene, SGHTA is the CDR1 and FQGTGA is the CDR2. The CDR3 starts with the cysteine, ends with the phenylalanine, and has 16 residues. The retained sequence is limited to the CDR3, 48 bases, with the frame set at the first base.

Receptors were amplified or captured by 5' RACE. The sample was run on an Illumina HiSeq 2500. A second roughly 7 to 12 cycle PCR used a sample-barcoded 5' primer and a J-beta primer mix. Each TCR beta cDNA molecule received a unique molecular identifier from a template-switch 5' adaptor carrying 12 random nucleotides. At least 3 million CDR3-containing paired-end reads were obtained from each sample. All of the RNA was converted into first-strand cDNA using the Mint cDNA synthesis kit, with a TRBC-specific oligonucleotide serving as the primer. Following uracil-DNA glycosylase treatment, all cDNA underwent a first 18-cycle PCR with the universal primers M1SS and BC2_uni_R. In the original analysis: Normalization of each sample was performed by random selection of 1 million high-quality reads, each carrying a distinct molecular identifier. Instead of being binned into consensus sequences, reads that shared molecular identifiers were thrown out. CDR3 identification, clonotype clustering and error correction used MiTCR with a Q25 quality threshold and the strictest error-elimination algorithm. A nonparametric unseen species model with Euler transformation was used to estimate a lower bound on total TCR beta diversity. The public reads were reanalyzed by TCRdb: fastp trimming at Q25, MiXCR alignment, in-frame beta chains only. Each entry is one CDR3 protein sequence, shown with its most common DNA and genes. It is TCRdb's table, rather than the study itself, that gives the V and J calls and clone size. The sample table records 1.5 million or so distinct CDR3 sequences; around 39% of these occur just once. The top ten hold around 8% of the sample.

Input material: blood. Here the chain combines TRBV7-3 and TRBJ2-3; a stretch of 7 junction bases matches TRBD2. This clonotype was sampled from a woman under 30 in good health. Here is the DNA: TGTGCCAGCAGCGAAGGGACTATTCCTGCCACAGATACGCAGTATTTT. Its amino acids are CASSEGTIPATDTQYF. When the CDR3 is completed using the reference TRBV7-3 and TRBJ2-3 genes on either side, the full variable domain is GAGVSQTPSNKVTEKGKYVELRCDPISGHTALYWYRQSLGQGPEFLIYFQGTGAADDSGLPNDRFFAVRPEGSVSTLKIQRTERGDSAVYLCASSEGTIPATDTQYFGPGTRLTVL.